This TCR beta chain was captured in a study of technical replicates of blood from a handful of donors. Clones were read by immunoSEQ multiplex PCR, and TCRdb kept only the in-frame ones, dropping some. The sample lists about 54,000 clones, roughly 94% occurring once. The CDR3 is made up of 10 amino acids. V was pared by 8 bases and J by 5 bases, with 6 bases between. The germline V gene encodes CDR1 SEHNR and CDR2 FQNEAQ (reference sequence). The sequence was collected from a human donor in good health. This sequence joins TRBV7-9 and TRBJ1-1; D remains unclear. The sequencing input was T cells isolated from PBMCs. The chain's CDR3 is CASVSTEAFF. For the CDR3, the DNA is TGTGCCAGCGTCAGTACTGAAGCTTTCTTT.